A single sample gave rise to the 24 T cell receptor beta chains below, sequenced in a study of blood T cell dynamics during melanoma immunotherapy. Time point in this sample: pre-treatment baseline. The repertoire was sequenced with immunoSEQ multiplex PCR; TCRdb's copy has only in-frame clones and lacks some. The sample includes some 13,000 clones, 92% seen only once; the top ten take roughly 0.17%. Sequenced material: effector memory CD8+ T cells from blood, taken from a patient treated with checkpoint blockade. Receptors originate from a human donor with melanoma.

This chain links TRBV5-1 with TRBJ2-1; 13 bases fit TRBD2. The trim removed 4 bases at V and 6 bases at J, leaving 4 bases unmatched. The CDR3 runs 15 residues. Germline CDR1 and CDR2: SGHRS and YFSETQ. CDR3 amino acids: CASSEWTSGSNEQFF. The CDR3 nucleotides are TGCGCCAGCAGCGAATGGACTAGCGGGAGCAATGAGCAGTTCTTC.

This clone was seen only once. Other DNA variants within this sample encode the same CDR3. CDR3 residues: CATSRDQGIETQYF. CDR3 nucleotides: TGTGCCACCAGCAGAGATCAAGGGATAGAGACCCAGTACTTC. J is TRBJ2-5 and V is TRBV15; D not resolved. The V end lost 0 bases, the J end lost 4 bases, and 9 bases lay between the germline ends. The CDR3 loop spans 14 amino acids. Germline lookup yields CDR1 LNHNV and CDR2 YYDKDF (reference sequence).

This chain connects TRBV2 to TRBJ2-7; no definite D call. The germline CDR1 and CDR2 sequences are SNHLY and FYNNEI. The CDR3 sequence is 9 residues long. Trimming cost V 7 bases and J 11 bases, with 9 bases left between them. The CDR3 sequence: CASTDGEYF. CDR3 bases: TGTGCCAGCACCGATGGGGAGTACTTC.

This sequence joins TRBV5-4 and TRBJ2-4, with D unclear. CDR3 length: 16 amino acids. The germline CDR1 and CDR2 sequences are SGHNT and YYREEE (reference sequence). V lost 3 bases and J lost 8, with 21 bases in between. CDR3 DNA: TGTGCCAGCAGCTCGATTAACGACCTAACTGGGGACATTCAGTACTTC. Translation: CASSSINDLTGDIQYF.

This clone has just one count. This chain links TRBV4-3 with TRBJ2-1, with 16 bases fitting TRBD2. The CDR3 has 19 amino acids. V lost 0 bases, J lost 7 bases, and 9 bases stayed unmatched. The V gene's germline CDR1 is LGHNA and CDR2 YSLEER. The CDR3: CASSQDLMGLAGGPNEQFF. Written as DNA, the CDR3 is TGCGCCAGCAGCCAAGATTTGATGGGACTAGCGGGAGGGCCAAATGAGCAGTTCTTC.

This rearrangement joins TRBV27 to TRBJ2-7; 8 bases are shared with TRBD2. V lost 4 bases, J lost 4 bases, and 3 bases stayed unmatched. Germline V gene data show CDR1 as MNHEY and CDR2 as SMNVEV (reference sequence). There are 13 residues in the CDR3. The CDR3: CASSWGLGYEQYF. The CDR3 DNA reads TGTGCCAGCAGTTGGGGACTAGGATACGAGCAGTACTTC.

The chain's CDR3 is CASSLTSGIGTDTQYF. The DNA for the CDR3 is TGTGCCAGCAGCTTGACTAGCGGGATCGGTACAGATACGCAGTATTTT. The rearrangement uses TRBV7-8 and TRBJ2-3; 11 bases fit TRBD2. V trimming: 3 bases; J trimming: 3 bases; junction bases outside the gene matches: 5. CDR3 length: 16 residues. Germline V gives CDR1 SGHVS, CDR2 FQNEAQ.

The chain is built from TRBV5-4 and TRBJ2-1; 9 bases fit TRBD1. Germline V gene lookup returns CDR1 SGHNT and CDR2 YYREEE (reference sequence). Trimming removed 4 bases from V and 3 bases from J; junction bases left unmatched: 5. The CDR3 is 15 amino acids. The CDR3 nucleotides read TGTGCCAGCAGCATCCCGGGACAGGGCTACAATGAGCAGTTCTTC. Residues: CASSIPGQGYNEQFF. The complete variable domain, with remaining parts taken from reference TRBV5-4 and TRBJ2-1, reads ETGVTQSPTHLIKTRGQQVTLRCSSQSGHNTVSWYQQALGQGPQFIFQYYREEENGRGNFPPRFSGLQFPNYSSELNVNALELDDSALYLCASSIPGQGYNEQFFGPGTRLTVL.

The chain employs TRBV7-9 and TRBJ2-1, with TRBD2 matching 11 bases. CDR1 SEHNR and CDR2 FQNEAQ come from the germline V gene (reference sequence). After removal of 4 bases from V and 2 bases from J, the junction contained 4 bases not matched to a gene. This CDR3 comprises 16 residues. The CDR3 bases are TGTGCCAGCAGCTGGATTAGCGGGAGGGCCTACAATGAGCAGTTCTTC. It encodes CASSWISGRAYNEQFF.

The V and J genes are TRBV14 and TRBJ2-5, with 10 bases aligning to TRBD1. CDR1 SGHDN and CDR2 FVKESK come from the germline V gene. Losses at the gene ends were 4 bases for V and 2 bases for J; bases not matched to a gene: 7. The CDR3 extends over 16 amino acids. The CDR3: CASSPPDRGEQETQYF. DNA for the CDR3: TGTGCCAGCAGCCCCCCGGACAGGGGGGAACAAGAGACCCAGTACTTC. The whole variable domain, remainder taken from reference TRBV14 and TRBJ2-5, is EAGVTQFPSHSVIEKGQTVTLRCDPISGHDNLYWYRRVMGKEIKFLLHFVKESKQDESGMPNNRFLAERTGGTYSTLKVQPAELEDSGVYFCASSPPDRGEQETQYFGPGTRLLVL.

This clone has just a few counts. The chain joins TRBV6-1 to TRBJ1-1, with 8 bases fitting TRBD1. The CDR3 has 13 residues. Germline CDR1 MNHNS, CDR2 SASEGT. V dropped 7 bases and J dropped 5; count of bases not matched to a gene: 6. CDR3 sequence: CASTGQGGTEAFF. For the CDR3, the DNA is TGTGCCAGCACCGGACAGGGTGGGACTGAAGCTTTCTTT.

This clone is a singleton in its sample. The rearrangement joins TRBV7-9 to TRBJ1-4, with D tentatively TRBD1 (5 bases). The V and J ends lost 0 bases and 8 bases respectively, with 16 bases between them. In germline, CDR1 is SEHNR, CDR2 FQNEAQ (reference sequence). The CDR3 has 16 amino acids. Here the CDR3 DNA reads TGTGCCAGCAGCTTAGCGCCGGCAGGGTCGAAGGAAAAACTGTTTTTT. It encodes CASSLAPAGSKEKLFF.

The chain joins TRBV4-2 to TRBJ2-1; TRBD2 might be the D (5 bases). CDR3 length: 12 residues. CDR1 is LGHNA and CDR2 is YNFKEQ in the germline V gene. The V end lost 1 base, the J end lost 8 bases, and 6 bases lay between the germline ends. CDR3 sequence (DNA): TGTGCCAGCAGCCAAGTCGGGGATGAGCAGTTCTTC. This encodes CASSQVGDEQFF.

V gene TRBV19 combines with J gene TRBJ1-2; D call uncertain. Germline V gene data show CDR1 as LNHDA and CDR2 as SQIVND (reference sequence). CDR3 length: 12 residues. V shed 7 bases and J shed 3 bases, with 9 bases lying between them. The CDR3 here is CASTPGHYGYTF. The CDR3 region has the DNA TGTGCCAGTACCCCTGGACACTATGGCTACACCTTC.

CDR3 loop: CASSPGTSGSYEQYF. CDR3 coding DNA: TGTGCCAGCAGCCCCGGGACTAGCGGGTCCTACGAGCAGTACTTC. V is TRBV2 and J is TRBJ2-7; 12 bases map to TRBD2. Germline CDR1 and CDR2: SNHLY and FYNNEI. This CDR3 region has 15 residues. J was trimmed by 1 base and V by 6 bases; bases with no gene match: 4.

The chain has TRBV19 and TRBJ2-7, with D tentatively TRBD2 (6 bases). Trimming removed 6 bases from V and 3 bases from J, with 9 bases in between. The CDR3 consists of 12 residues. The V gene's germline CDR1 is LNHDA and CDR2 SQIVND (reference sequence). In nucleotides, the CDR3 is TGTGCCAGTAGCGGGACTGGCTACGAGCAGTACTTC. Translating gives CASSGTGYEQYF.

The chain's CDR3 is CASGGTGGRGTEAFF. The CDR3 DNA reads TGTGCCAGCGGAGGGACAGGGGGCCGGGGCACTGAAGCTTTCTTT. The chain joins TRBV27 to TRBJ1-1, with 12 bases identical to TRBD1. From germline, CDR1 is MNHEY and CDR2 SMNVEV (reference sequence). With V trimmed by 8 bases and J by 4 bases, 8 bases remained unmatched. The CDR3 covers 15 residues.

The rearrangement links TRBV10-1 to TRBJ2-2, with 7 bases matching TRBD1. The CDR3 runs 12 residues. Germline values: CDR1 WNHNN, CDR2 SYGVQD (reference sequence). V gave up 7 bases and J gave up 7 bases; unmatched junction bases: 3. CDR3 nucleotides: TGCGCCAGCAACAGGGGAAGCGGGGAGCTGTTTTTT. Protein sequence: CASNRGSGELFF.

V usage is TRBV7-6 and J usage is TRBJ2-7; the match to TRBD1 covers 10 bases. The CDR3 contains 15 residues. V shed 5 bases and J 5 bases; nucleotides not matched to a gene: 9. Germline CDR1 SGHVS, CDR2 FNYEAQ. CDR3 residues: CASSLLTGGIHEQYF. In nucleotides, the CDR3 is TGTGCCAGCAGCCTACTGACAGGGGGCATACACGAGCAGTACTTC.

V is TRBV9 and J is TRBJ2-3; D is uncertain. The germline V and J ends were trimmed by 0 bases and 3 bases, with 8 bases remaining between them. The CDR3 sequence is 14 residues long. Germline-derived CDR1 and CDR2 are SGDLS and YYNGEE. CDR3 DNA: TGTGCCAGCAGCGTAGAAGGCTTGACAGATACGCAGTATTTT. Its translation: CASSVEGLTDTQYF.

The rearrangement uses TRBV7-9 and TRBJ1-6; D perhaps matches TRBD1 (5 bases). From germline, CDR1 is SEHNR and CDR2 FQNEAQ (reference sequence). The CDR3 covers 18 residues. The V end lost 4 bases, the J end lost 0 bases, and 16 bases lay between the germline ends. The CDR3 reads CASSSDGARSSYNSPLHF. CDR3 DNA sequence: TGTGCCAGCAGCTCCGATGGGGCCAGGAGCTCCTATAATTCACCCCTCCACTTT.

In DNA form, the CDR3 reads TGTGCCAGCAGCCCTGGACAGGGCTCATCTGGAAACACCATATATTTT. It is translated as CASSPGQGSSGNTIYF. The genes are TRBV5-4 and TRBJ1-3, with 8 bases lining up with TRBD1. Per the germline V gene, CDR1 is SGHNT and CDR2 is YYREEE (reference sequence). This CDR3 region has 16 residues. V shed 4 bases and J 1 base; nucleotides not matched to a gene: 7.

The chain recombines TRBV6-5 with TRBJ2-1; the match to TRBD1 covers 8 bases. The CDR3 has 16 amino acids. Germline V CDR1 and CDR2: MNHEY, SVGAGI. The V and J ends lost 2 bases and 6 bases, in that order; junction bases with no gene match: 9. CDR3: CASSYTDRVGVNEQFF. The CDR3 coding sequence is TGTGCCAGCAGTTACACGGACAGGGTGGGGGTCAATGAGCAGTTCTTC.

The gene calls are TRBV7-9 and TRBJ2-7; 11 bases are shared with TRBD2. Germline assignment: CDR1 SEHNR and CDR2 FQNEAQ (reference sequence). This CDR3 is 18 amino acids long. With V trimmed by 0 bases and J by 2 bases, 9 bases remained unmatched. CDR3 nucleotides: TGTGCCAGCAGCTTAGCGTTTTTGGGACTAGCGGACCCCTACGAGCAGTACTTC. Translating gives CASSLAFLGLADPYEQYF.